This T cell receptor (beta chain) came from a study of blood T cell repertoires in COVID-19. Overall study context: PBMCs, B-cell-depleted T cells, or T cells provided the cDNA or gDNA that made up the material.

In the original processing: By means of reference gene primer amplification, nucleated cell counts were estimated. Here immunoSEQ multiplex PCR was the method, and the copy in TCRdb shows in-frame clones only, minus some. V and J calls and clone size come straight from that table; D and trimming were deduced from the DNA. Among about 240,000 clones listed, approximately 82% were seen once. The CDR3 has 15 residues. Germline CDR1 is LNHNV and CDR2 is YYDKDF (reference sequence). V lost 2 bases to trimming and J lost 3 bases; unmatched junction nucleotides: 5. V and J are TRBV15 and TRBJ2-3; 7 bases match TRBD1. The receptor was derived from a woman younger than 30 with acute or convalescent COVID-19. The sample consisted of peripheral blood. The CDR3 DNA sequence: TGTGCCACCAGCAGAAAAGGACAGGTTACAGATACGCAGTATTTT. Translating gives CATSRKGQVTDTQYF.